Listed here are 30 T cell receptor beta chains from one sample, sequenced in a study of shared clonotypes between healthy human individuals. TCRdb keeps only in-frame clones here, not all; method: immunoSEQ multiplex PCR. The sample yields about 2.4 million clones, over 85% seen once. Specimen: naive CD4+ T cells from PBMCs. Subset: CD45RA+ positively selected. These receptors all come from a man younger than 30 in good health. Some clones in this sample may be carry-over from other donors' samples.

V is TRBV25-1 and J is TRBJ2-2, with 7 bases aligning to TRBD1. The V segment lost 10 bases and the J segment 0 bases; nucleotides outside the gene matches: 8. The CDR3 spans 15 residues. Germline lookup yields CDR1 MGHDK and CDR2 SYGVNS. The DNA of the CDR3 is TGTGCCATCCCAACGGGACAGACGAACACCGGGGAGCTGTTTTTT. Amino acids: CAIPTGQTNTGELFF.

DNA of the CDR3: TGTGCCAGCAGCCTGGGACTAGCGGGGATCACAGATACGCAGTATTTT. Translated: CASSLGLAGITDTQYF. The chain recombines TRBV5-8 with TRBJ2-3; 13 positions match TRBD2. The CDR3 has 16 amino acids. The V and J ends lost 4 bases and 2 bases, in that order; junction bases with no gene match: 4. CDR1 is SGHTS and CDR2 is YDEGEE in the germline V gene.

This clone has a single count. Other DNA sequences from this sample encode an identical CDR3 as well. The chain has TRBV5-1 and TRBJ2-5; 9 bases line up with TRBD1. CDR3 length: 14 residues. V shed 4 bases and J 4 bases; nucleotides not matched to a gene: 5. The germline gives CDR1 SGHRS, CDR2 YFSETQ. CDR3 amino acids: CASSPGQGGETQYF. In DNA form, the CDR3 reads TGCGCCAGCAGCCCGGGACAGGGAGGAGAGACCCAGTACTTC.

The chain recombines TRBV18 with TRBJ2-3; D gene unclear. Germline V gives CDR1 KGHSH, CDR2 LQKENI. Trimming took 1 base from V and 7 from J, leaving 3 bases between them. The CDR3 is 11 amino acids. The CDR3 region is CASSPQNTQYF. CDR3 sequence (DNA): TGTGCCAGCTCACCACAAAATACGCAGTATTTT.

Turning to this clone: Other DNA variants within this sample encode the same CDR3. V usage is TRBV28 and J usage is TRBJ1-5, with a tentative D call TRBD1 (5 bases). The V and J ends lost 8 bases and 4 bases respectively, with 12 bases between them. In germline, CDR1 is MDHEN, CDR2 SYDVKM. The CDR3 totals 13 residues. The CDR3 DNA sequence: TGTGCCAGCGGACTTCAGGGAAATCAGCCCCAGCATTTT. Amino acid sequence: CASGLQGNQPQHF.

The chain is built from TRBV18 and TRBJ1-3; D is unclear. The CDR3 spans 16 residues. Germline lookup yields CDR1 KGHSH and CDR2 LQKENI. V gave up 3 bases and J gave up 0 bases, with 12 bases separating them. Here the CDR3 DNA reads TGTGCCAGCTCACCCCTAGACACCTACTCTGGAAACACCATATATTTT. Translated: CASSPLDTYSGNTIYF. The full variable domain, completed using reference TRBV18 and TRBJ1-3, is NAGVMQNPRHLVRRRGQEARLRCSPMKGHSHVYWYRQLPEEGLKFMVYLQKENIIDESGMPKERFSAEFPKEGPSILRIQQVVRGDSAAYFCASSPLDTYSGNTIYFGEGSWLTVV.

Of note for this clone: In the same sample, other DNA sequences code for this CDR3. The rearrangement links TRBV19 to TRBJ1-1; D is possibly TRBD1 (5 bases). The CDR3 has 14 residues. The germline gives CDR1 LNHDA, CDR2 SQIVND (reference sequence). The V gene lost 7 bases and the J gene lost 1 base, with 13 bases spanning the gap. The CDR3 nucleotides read TGTGCCAGTACCCAAGCTGGGGGGAACACTGAAGCTTTCTTT. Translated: CASTQAGGNTEAFF.

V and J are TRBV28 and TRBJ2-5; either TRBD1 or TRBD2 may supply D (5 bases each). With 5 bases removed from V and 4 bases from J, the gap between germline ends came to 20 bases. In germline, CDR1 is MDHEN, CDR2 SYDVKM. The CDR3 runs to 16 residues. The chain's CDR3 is CASSTRSGGVGETQYF. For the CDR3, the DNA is TGTGCCAGCAGTACGAGGAGTGGGGGAGTAGGAGAGACCCAGTACTTC.

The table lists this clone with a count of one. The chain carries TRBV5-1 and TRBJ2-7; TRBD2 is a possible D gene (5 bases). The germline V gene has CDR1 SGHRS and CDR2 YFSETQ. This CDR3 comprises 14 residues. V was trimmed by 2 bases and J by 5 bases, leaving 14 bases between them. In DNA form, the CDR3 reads TGCGCCAGCAGCTTTGACGGGGAACTGAACGAGCAGTACTTC. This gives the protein CASSFDGELNEQYF.

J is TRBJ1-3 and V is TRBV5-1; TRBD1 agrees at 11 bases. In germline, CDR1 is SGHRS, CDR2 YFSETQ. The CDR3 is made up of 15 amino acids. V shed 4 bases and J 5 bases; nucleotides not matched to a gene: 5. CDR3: CASSPGQGARNTIYF. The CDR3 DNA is TGCGCCAGCAGCCCCGGACAGGGGGCAAGAAACACCATATATTTT.

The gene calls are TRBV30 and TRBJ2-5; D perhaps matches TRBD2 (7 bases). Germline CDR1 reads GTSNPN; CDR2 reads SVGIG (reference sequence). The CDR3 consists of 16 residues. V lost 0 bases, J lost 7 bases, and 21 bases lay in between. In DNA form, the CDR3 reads TGTGCCTGGAGTGTAATGTATGGGGGGGCTACGGGGACCCAGTACTTC. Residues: CAWSVMYGGATGTQYF.

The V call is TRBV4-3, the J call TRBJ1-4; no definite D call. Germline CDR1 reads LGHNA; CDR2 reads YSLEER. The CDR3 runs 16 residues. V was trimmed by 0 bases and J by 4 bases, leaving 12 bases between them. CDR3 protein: CASSQDPDGYNEKLFF. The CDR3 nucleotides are TGCGCCAGCAGCCAAGACCCTGACGGGTATAATGAAAAACTGTTTTTT.

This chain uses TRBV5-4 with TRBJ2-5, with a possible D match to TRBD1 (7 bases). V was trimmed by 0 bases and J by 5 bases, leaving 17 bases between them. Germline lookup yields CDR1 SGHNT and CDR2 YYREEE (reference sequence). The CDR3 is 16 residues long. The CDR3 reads CASSLVGGGLDETQYF. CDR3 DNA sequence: TGTGCCAGCAGCTTGGTAGGAGGGGGCCTGGATGAGACCCAGTACTTC.

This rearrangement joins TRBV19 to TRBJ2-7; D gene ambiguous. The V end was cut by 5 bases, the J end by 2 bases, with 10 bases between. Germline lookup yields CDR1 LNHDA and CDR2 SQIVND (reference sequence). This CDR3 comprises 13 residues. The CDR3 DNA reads TGTGCCAGTAGTTCCCCAAGGGCCTACGAGCAGTACTTC. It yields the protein CASSSPRAYEQYF.

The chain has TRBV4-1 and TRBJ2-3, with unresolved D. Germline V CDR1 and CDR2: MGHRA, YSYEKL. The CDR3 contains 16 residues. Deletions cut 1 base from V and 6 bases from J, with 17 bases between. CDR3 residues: CASSQGSGLQADTQYF. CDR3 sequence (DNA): TGCGCCAGCAGCCAAGGTTCTGGTTTGCAAGCTGATACGCAGTATTTT.

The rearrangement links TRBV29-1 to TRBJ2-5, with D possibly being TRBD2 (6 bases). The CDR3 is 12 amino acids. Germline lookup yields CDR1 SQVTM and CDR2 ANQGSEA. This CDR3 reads CSVGGVQETQYF. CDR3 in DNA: TGCAGTGTCGGAGGGGTACAAGAGACCCAGTACTTC.

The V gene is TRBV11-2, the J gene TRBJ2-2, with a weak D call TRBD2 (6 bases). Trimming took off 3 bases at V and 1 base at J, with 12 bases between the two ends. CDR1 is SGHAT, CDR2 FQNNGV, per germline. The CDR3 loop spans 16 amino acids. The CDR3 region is CASSLIRGKNTGELFF. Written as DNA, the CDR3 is TGTGCCAGCAGCTTGATTCGGGGGAAGAACACCGGGGAGCTGTTTTTT.

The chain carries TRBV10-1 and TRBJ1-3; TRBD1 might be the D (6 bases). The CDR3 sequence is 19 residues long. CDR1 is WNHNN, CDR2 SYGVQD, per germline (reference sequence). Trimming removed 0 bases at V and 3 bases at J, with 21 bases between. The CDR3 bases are TGCGCCAGCAGTGAGTCTCACCTCTCCGGACAGCTTCATGGAAACACCATATATTTT. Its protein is CASSESHLSGQLHGNTIYF.

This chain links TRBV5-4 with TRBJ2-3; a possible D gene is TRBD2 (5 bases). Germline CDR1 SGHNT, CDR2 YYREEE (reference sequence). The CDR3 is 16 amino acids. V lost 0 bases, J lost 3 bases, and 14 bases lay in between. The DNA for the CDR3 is TGTGCCAGCAGCTTGGACGGGGTTAGTAGGACAGATACGCAGTATTTT. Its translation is CASSLDGVSRTDTQYF.

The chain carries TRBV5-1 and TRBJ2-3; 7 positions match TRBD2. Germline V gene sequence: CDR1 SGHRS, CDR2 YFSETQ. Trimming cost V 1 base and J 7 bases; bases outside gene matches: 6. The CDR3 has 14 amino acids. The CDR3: CASSLRAGEYTQYF. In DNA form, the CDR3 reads TGCGCCAGCAGCTTGCGTGCGGGGGAATATACGCAGTATTTT.

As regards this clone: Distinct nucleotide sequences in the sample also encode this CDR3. CDR3 region: CASSLVLETQYF. In DNA form, the CDR3 reads TGTGCCAGCAGCTTAGTTCTAGAGACCCAGTACTTC. This chain connects TRBV11-2 to TRBJ2-5, with no clear D. With 1 base removed from V and 4 bases from J, the gap between germline ends came to 4 bases. CDR1 is SGHAT and CDR2 is FQNNGV in the germline V gene. The CDR3 contains 12 residues.

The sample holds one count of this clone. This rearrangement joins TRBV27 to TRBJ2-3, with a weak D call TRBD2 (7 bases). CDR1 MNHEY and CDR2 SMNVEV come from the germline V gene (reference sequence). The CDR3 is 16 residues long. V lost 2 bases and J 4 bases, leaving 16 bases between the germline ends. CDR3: CASSLTARGPADTQYF. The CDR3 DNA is TGTGCCAGCAGTTTAACGGCGCGGGGGCCCGCAGATACGCAGTATTTT.

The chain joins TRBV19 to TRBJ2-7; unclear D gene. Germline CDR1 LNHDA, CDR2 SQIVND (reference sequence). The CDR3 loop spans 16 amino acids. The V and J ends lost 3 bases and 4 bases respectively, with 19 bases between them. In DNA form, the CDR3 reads TGTGCCAGTAGTATTGTGGCAGCAGGTGGTATTTACGAGCAGTACTTC. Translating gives CASSIVAAGGIYEQYF.

The CDR3 region is CASSLDLLVETQYF. The CDR3 nucleotides are TGTGCCAGCAGCTTAGACCTACTAGTAGAGACCCAGTACTTC. V is TRBV7-9 and J is TRBJ2-5; tentatively, D is TRBD2 (5 bases). Germline V gene sequence: CDR1 SEHNR, CDR2 FQNEAQ (reference sequence). Trimming took off 1 base at V and 4 bases at J, with 10 bases between the two ends. The CDR3 runs 14 residues.

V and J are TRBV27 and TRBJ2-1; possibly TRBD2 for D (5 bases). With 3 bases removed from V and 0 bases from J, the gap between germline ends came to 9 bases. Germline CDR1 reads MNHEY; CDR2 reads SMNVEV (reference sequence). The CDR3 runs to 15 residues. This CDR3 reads CASSFDGNSYNEQFF. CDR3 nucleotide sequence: TGTGCCAGCAGTTTTGACGGGAACTCCTACAATGAGCAGTTCTTC.

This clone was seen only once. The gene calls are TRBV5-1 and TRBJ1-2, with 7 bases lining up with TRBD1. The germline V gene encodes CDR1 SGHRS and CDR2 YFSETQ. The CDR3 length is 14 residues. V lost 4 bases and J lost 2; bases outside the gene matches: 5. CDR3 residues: CASSRDSQNYGYTF. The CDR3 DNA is TGCGCCAGCAGCAGGGACAGCCAAAACTATGGCTACACCTTC.

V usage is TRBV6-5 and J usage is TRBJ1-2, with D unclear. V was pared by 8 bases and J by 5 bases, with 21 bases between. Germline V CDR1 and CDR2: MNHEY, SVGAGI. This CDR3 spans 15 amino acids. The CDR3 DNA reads TGTGCCAGCTTCCGTAGGACCCCGGAGGAATATGGCTACACCTTC. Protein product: CASFRRTPEEYGYTF.

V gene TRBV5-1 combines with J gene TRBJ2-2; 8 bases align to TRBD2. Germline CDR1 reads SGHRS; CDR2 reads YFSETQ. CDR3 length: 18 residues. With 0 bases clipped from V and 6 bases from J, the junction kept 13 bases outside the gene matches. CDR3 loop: CASSLVMSSGSSAGELFF. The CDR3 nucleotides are TGCGCCAGCAGCTTGGTAATGTCTAGCGGGTCGTCGGCCGGGGAGCTGTTTTTT.

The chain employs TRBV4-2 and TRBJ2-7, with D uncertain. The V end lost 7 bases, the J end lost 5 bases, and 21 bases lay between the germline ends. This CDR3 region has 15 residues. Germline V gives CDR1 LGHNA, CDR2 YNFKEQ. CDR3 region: CASTPQLGPVDEQYF. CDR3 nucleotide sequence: TGTGCCAGCACCCCGCAATTGGGCCCTGTCGACGAGCAGTACTTC.

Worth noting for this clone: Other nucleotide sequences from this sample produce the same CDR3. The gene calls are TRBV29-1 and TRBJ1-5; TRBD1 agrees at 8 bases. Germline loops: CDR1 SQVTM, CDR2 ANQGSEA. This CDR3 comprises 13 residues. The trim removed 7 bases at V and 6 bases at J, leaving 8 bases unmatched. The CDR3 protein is CSAVQGAGQPQHF. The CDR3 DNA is TGCAGCGCAGTTCAGGGGGCGGGTCAGCCCCAGCATTTT.